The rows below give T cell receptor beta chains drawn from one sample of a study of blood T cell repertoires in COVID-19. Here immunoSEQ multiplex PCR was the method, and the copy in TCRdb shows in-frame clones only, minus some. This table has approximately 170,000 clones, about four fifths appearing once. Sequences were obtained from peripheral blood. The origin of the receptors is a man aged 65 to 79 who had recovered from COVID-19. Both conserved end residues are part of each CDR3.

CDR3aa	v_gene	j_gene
CASSFRLAGRTDTQYF	TRBV7-2	TRBJ2-3
CASATSGAGEQYF	TRBV7-8	TRBJ2-7
CASSLIIEQFF	TRBV7-2	TRBJ2-1
CASSYSADTSQQYF	TRBV6-5	TRBJ2-7
CASSQDVRDRAIYEQYF	TRBV3-1/TRBV3-2	TRBJ2-7
CASSFARAGGRHEQYF	TRBV28	TRBJ2-7
CASSPGTGGSRYSNQPQHF	TRBV27	TRBJ1-5
CASSLAEMVNRKVSPLHF	TRBV7-2	TRBJ1-6
CASSSDGQGIQPQHF	TRBV5-6	TRBJ1-5
CASNHRASGNTIYF	TRBV3-1/TRBV3-2	TRBJ1-3
CASSLAGTGITGELFF	TRBV5-4	TRBJ2-2
CASSQQPTNEKLFF	TRBV28	TRBJ1-4
CASSSGQGGETQYF	TRBV7-9	TRBJ2-5
CASSSPLASNTGELFF	TRBV27	TRBJ2-2
CASSGGSGRKGETQYF	TRBV2	TRBJ2-5
CASTESQGTEETQYF	TRBV7-2	TRBJ2-5
CASSRPPGQSTDTQYF	TRBV14	TRBJ2-3
CASSLRPGLADQETQYF	TRBV21-1	TRBJ2-5
CASKRQGNTGELFF	TRBV6-4	TRBJ2-2
CASSEVDSYEQYF	TRBV6-1	TRBJ2-7
CASSYSRGTQETQYF	TRBV6-5	TRBJ2-5
CASSPRTDYSGANVLTF	TRBV9	TRBJ2-6
CASSLPRGSRGTDTQYF	TRBV5-1	TRBJ2-3
CASSIDRVGTEAFF	TRBV19	TRBJ1-1
CASKGQGEVGLFF	TRBV11-2	TRBJ1-4
CASSGVAGYTDTQYF	TRBV19	TRBJ2-3
CASSSAGAGYVEQFF	TRBV5-4	TRBJ2-1
CATSGNPTGEPQHF	TRBV24-1	TRBJ1-5
CASSPVISGSYNEQFF	TRBV10-1	TRBJ2-1
CSVERQGKPGYGYTF	TRBV29-1	TRBJ1-2